Below are 30 T cell receptor beta chains sequenced from a single sample in a study of OX40 agonist ivuxolimab in advanced cancers. Sequencing was performed with immunoSEQ multiplex PCR; in TCRdb, only in-frame clones are kept and a portion is missing. The data contain 65,000 or so clones, 85% to 95% of them singletons. The source material was CD4+ or CD8+ T cells sorted from blood, sampled in a trial of the OX40 agonist ivuxolimab. The receptors here all came from an adult with an advanced solid tumor such as melanoma, head and neck, liver or kidney cancer.

The V call is TRBV19, the J call TRBJ2-7; D could derive from TRBD1 or TRBD2 (6 bases each). Germline V lookup: CDR1 LNHDA, CDR2 SQIVND (reference sequence). Trimming removed 6 bases at V and 4 bases at J, with 19 bases between. This CDR3 spans 15 amino acids. The chain's CDR3 is CASSPGGGGGYEQYF. CDR3 nucleotide sequence: TGTGCCAGTAGCCCCGGGGGAGGAGGGGGATACGAGCAGTACTTC.

The table lists this clone with a count of one. The rearrangement joins TRBV27 to TRBJ2-1; D perhaps matches TRBD2 (5 bases). The V end lost 4 bases, the J end lost 5 bases, and 12 bases lay between the germline ends. CDR3 length: 14 amino acids. From germline, CDR1 is MNHEY and CDR2 SMNVEV (reference sequence). The CDR3 reads CASSWTHLNNEQFF. DNA for the CDR3: TGTGCCAGCAGTTGGACTCACCTCAACAATGAGCAGTTCTTC.

V and J are TRBV19 and TRBJ1-5, with D maybe TRBD1 (6 bases). CDR1 and CDR2 (germline): LNHDA, SQIVND (reference sequence). The V end was cut by 5 bases, the J end by 10 bases, with 24 bases between. The CDR3 runs 16 residues. Written as DNA, the CDR3 is TGTGCCAGTAGTGATCCGGAGGAACAGGGCGGCGGACCCCAGCATTTT. It is translated as CASSDPEEQGGGPQHF. The whole variable domain, remainder taken from reference TRBV19 and TRBJ1-5, is DGGITQSPKYLFRKEGQNVTLSCEQNLNHDAMYWYRQDPGQGLRLIYYSQIVNDFQKGDIAEGYSVSREKKESFPLTVTSAQKNPTAFYLCASSDPEEQGGGPQHFGDGTRLSIL.

Only one count was recorded for this clone. The V gene is TRBV7-9, the J gene TRBJ1-1, with unresolved D. Germline V CDR1 and CDR2: SEHNR, FQNEAQ (reference sequence). V was trimmed by 5 bases and J by 1 base, leaving 8 bases between them. The CDR3 length is 13 residues. CDR3 DNA: TGTGCCAGCAGCCCTACAGAGAACACTGAAGCTTTCTTT. Translated, it gives CASSPTENTEAFF.

The chain is built from TRBV7-9 and TRBJ2-7; D uncertain. This CDR3 contains 15 residues. The germline V gene encodes CDR1 SEHNR and CDR2 FQNEAQ (reference sequence). V was shortened by 1 base and J by 4 bases, with 14 bases between the two germline ends. CDR3 loop: CASSLGVHSRYEQYF. DNA for the CDR3: TGTGCCAGCAGCTTAGGGGTTCATTCTAGGTACGAGCAGTACTTC.

The CDR3 DNA reads as TGTGCCAGCAGTGAAGCCAGACAGGGAGGGAGGTACTTC. As protein: CASSEARQGGRYF. The V gene is TRBV2, the J gene TRBJ2-4, with D perhaps TRBD1 or TRBD2 (7 bases each). This CDR3 region has 13 residues. Germline V gene data show CDR1 as SNHLY and CDR2 as FYNNEI. V was shortened by 0 bases and J by 15 bases, with 15 bases between the two germline ends.

V and J are TRBV7-6 and TRBJ2-3; 9 bases map to TRBD2. Germline CDR1 and CDR2: SGHVS and FNYEAQ. J lost 5 bases, V lost 5 bases, and 2 bases had no gene match. The CDR3 runs 13 residues. This chain's CDR3 is CASSPTSGDTQYF. CDR3 in DNA: TGTGCCAGCAGCCCGACTAGCGGAGATACGCAGTATTTT.

The genes are TRBV4-3 and TRBJ1-4; TRBD1 agrees at 8 bases. Germline V gene lookup returns CDR1 LGHNA and CDR2 YSLEER. V dropped 1 base and J dropped 1; count of bases not matched to a gene: 2. The CDR3 is made up of 16 amino acids. The CDR3, as DNA: TGCGCCAGCAGCCAAGTCAGGGGGCTAACTAATGAAAAACTGTTTTTT. This sequence encodes CASSQVRGLTNEKLFF.

V gene TRBV10-1 combines with J gene TRBJ1-3; D possibly corresponds to TRBD1 (5 bases). CDR1 is WNHNN and CDR2 is SYGVQD in the germline V gene (reference sequence). Trimming left V 3 bases short and J 0 bases short, with 12 bases between. This CDR3 is built from 16 residues. The CDR3 spells CASSDGGLDSGNTIYF. For the CDR3, the DNA is TGCGCCAGCAGTGATGGGGGATTAGACTCTGGAAACACCATATATTTT.

The chain is built from TRBV19 and TRBJ1-2; 8 nucleotides line up with TRBD1. V lost 5 bases to trimming and J lost 4 bases; unmatched junction nucleotides: 6. The CDR3 consists of 14 residues. Germline CDR1 reads LNHDA; CDR2 reads SQIVND (reference sequence). The DNA of the CDR3 is TGTGCCAGTAGTTTCTCGACAGGGGCCTATGGCTACACCTTC. Translated, it gives CASSFSTGAYGYTF.

This chain joins TRBV4-3 and TRBJ2-3; no clear D gene. Trimming removed 0 bases from V and 5 bases from J, with 6 bases in between. This CDR3 spans 13 amino acids. Germline assignment: CDR1 LGHNA and CDR2 YSLEER. The CDR3 loop is CASSQESGDTQYF. The CDR3, as DNA: TGCGCCAGCAGCCAAGAGTCAGGAGATACGCAGTATTTT.

This chain links TRBV5-1 with TRBJ2-7, with D possibly being TRBD1 (6 bases). Trimming stripped 4 bases from V and 4 bases from J, with 15 bases between. The CDR3 covers 14 residues. Germline CDR1 is SGHRS and CDR2 is YFSETQ. CDR3 loop: CASSPGVATYEQYF. CDR3 in DNA: TGCGCCAGCAGCCCAGGGGTAGCCACTTACGAGCAGTACTTC.

This chain connects TRBV7-9 to TRBJ2-1; 9 bases line up with TRBD1. Trimming took 5 bases from V and 7 from J; bases not matched to a gene: 6. The CDR3 length is 14 residues. CDR1 SEHNR and CDR2 FQNEAQ come from the germline V gene (reference sequence). This CDR3 reads CASSPRDRANEQFF. Written as DNA, the CDR3 is TGTGCCAGCAGCCCCCGGGACAGGGCAAATGAGCAGTTCTTC. Full variable domain (missing parts from reference TRBV7-9 and TRBJ2-1): DTGVSQNPRHKITKRGQNVTFRCDPISEHNRLYWYRQTLGQGPEFLTYFQNEAQLEKSRLLSDRFSAERPKGSFSTLEIQRTEQGDSAMYLCASSPRDRANEQFFGPGTRLTVL.

The chain joins TRBV4-1 to TRBJ1-2; D is perhaps TRBD1 (5 bases). The CDR3 loop spans 15 amino acids. The germline CDR1 and CDR2 sequences are MGHRA and YSYEKL. V was cut by 1 base and J by 6 bases, with 15 bases left in between. The CDR3 bases are TGCGCCAGCAGCCAAGGGCAGGGTAACCCAAATGGCTACACCTTC. Amino acids: CASSQGQGNPNGYTF.

The genes are TRBV6-5 and TRBJ1-2, with 9 bases aligning to TRBD1. The CDR3 length is 15 residues. In germline, CDR1 is MNHEY, CDR2 SVGAGI. The junction had 13 bases not matched to a gene; V was cut back by 8 bases and J by 6 bases. The CDR3 here is CASGGTGSQAHGYTF. The CDR3 region has the DNA TGTGCCAGCGGGGGGACAGGGTCACAGGCCCATGGCTACACCTTC.

The chain is built from TRBV4-1 and TRBJ1-1, with a tentative D call TRBD1 (5 bases). This CDR3 is 14 amino acids long. Looked up from germline, CDR1 is MGHRA and CDR2 is YSYEKL. The germline V and J ends were trimmed by 0 bases and 11 bases, with 16 bases remaining between them. The CDR3 sequence: CASSQDQWGKTAFF. The CDR3 DNA follows: TGCGCCAGCAGCCAAGATCAGTGGGGCAAGACGGCTTTCTTT.

The chain recombines TRBV4-3 with TRBJ2-3, with TRBD2 matching over 8 bases. CDR1 LGHNA and CDR2 YSLEER come from the germline V gene. This CDR3 has 21 residues. The junction had 21 bases not matched to a gene; V was cut back by 1 base and J by 3 bases. The DNA for the CDR3 is TGCGCCAGCAGCCAAGCCCCGTGGGTGAAGAGCGGGAGTGGGAGAACAGATACGCAGTATTTT. Translating it yields CASSQAPWVKSGSGRTDTQYF.

The chain combines TRBV6-6 with TRBJ2-7; TRBD2 agrees at 9 bases. CDR3 length: 13 residues. With V trimmed by 8 bases and J by 7 bases, 9 bases remained unmatched. Per the germline V gene, CDR1 is MNHNY and CDR2 is SVGAGI (reference sequence). CDR3 region: CASGPGLAGEQYF. The DNA for the CDR3 is TGTGCCAGCGGGCCGGGACTAGCCGGTGAGCAGTACTTC.

On this clone: The same CDR3 arises from other DNA sequences in this sample as well. CDR3 region: CASSLGLGYEQYF. The CDR3 DNA follows: TGTGCCAGCAGTCTAGGACTCGGCTACGAGCAGTACTTC. The chain combines TRBV27 with TRBJ2-7; the D gene is possibly TRBD2 (5 bases). This CDR3 has 13 amino acids. With 5 bases removed from V and 3 bases from J, the gap between germline ends came to 11 bases. Germline lookup yields CDR1 MNHEY and CDR2 SMNVEV (reference sequence).

V gene TRBV29-1 combines with J gene TRBJ2-1; D unclear. The CDR3 spans 12 residues. Trimming took 6 bases from V and 10 from J, leaving 16 bases between them. In germline, CDR1 is SQVTM, CDR2 ANQGSEA. The CDR3 loop reads CSVPDPQQEQFF. The CDR3 region has the DNA TGCAGCGTGCCGGACCCCCAACAGGAGCAGTTCTTC.

V usage is TRBV6-5 and J usage is TRBJ2-7, with 7 positions matching TRBD1. The germline gives CDR1 MNHEY, CDR2 SVGAGI. J lost 0 bases, V lost 5 bases, and 7 bases had no gene match. The CDR3 sequence is 15 residues long. CDR3 sequence: CASSAQQGSSYEQYF. The CDR3 DNA sequence: TGTGCCAGCAGTGCCCAACAGGGGAGCTCCTACGAGCAGTACTTC.

The chain uses TRBV29-1 and TRBJ1-1, with D uncertain. This CDR3 is built from 12 residues. V was clipped by 5 bases and J by 0 bases, with 7 bases between them. The germline CDR1 and CDR2 sequences are SQVTM and ANQGSEA. In DNA form, the CDR3 reads TGCAGCGTTAGGGTCATGAACACTGAAGCTTTCTTT. Its translation is CSVRVMNTEAFF. Using reference TRBV29-1 and TRBJ1-1 for the parts outside the CDR3, the full variable domain is SAVISQKPSRDICQRGTSLTIQCQVDSQVTMMFWYRQQPGQSLTLIATANQGSEATYESGFVIDKFPISRPNLTFSTLTVSNMSPEDSSIYLCSVRVMNTEAFFGQGTRLTVV.

For this clone: The junction and the germline gene differ at one end; a read error may be behind it. The V gene is TRBV7-9, the J gene TRBJ2-7; 9 positions match TRBD2. The CDR3 contains 15 residues. CDR1 is SEHNR and CDR2 is FQNEAQ in the germline V gene (reference sequence). The chain's CDR3 is CVSSLVSGGSYEQYF. In nucleotides, the CDR3 is TGTGTCAGCAGCTTAGTTAGCGGGGGCTCCTACGAGCAGTACTTC. Full variable domain (outside the CDR3, taken from reference TRBV7-9 and TRBJ2-7): DTGVSQNPRHKITKRGQNVTFRCDPISEHNRLYWYRQTLGQGPEFLTYFQNEAQLEKSRLLSDRFSAERPKGSFSTLEIQRTEQGDSAMYLCVSSLVSGGSYEQYFGPGTRLTVT.

The chain joins TRBV7-9 to TRBJ1-1; D gene unclear. The CDR3 length is 12 residues. V was pared by 1 base and J by 7 bases, with 7 bases between. CDR1 is SEHNR, CDR2 FQNEAQ, per germline (reference sequence). CDR3 in DNA: TGTGCCAGCAGCTTAGGTACGTTTGAAGCTTTCTTT. The encoded protein is CASSLGTFEAFF.

The chain recombines TRBV19 with TRBJ2-3, with D maybe TRBD2 (5 bases). With 5 bases removed from V and 2 bases from J, the gap between germline ends came to 11 bases. The CDR3 extends over 14 amino acids. Looked up from germline, CDR1 is LNHDA and CDR2 is SQIVND (reference sequence). CDR3 sequence reads: CASSGGPITDTQYF. CDR3 sequence (DNA): TGTGCCAGTAGTGGCGGGCCTATCACAGATACGCAGTATTTT.

V is TRBV2 and J is TRBJ2-5; D is uncertain. This CDR3 is built from 15 residues. Between the trimmed V and J ends, which lost 1 base and 0 bases, there was a span of 9 bases. Germline loops: CDR1 SNHLY, CDR2 FYNNEI. CDR3 sequence (DNA): TGTGCCAGCAGTGAAGTCGGGTTTTACCAAGAGACCCAGTACTTC. Its protein product is CASSEVGFYQETQYF. The whole variable domain, filled in from reference TRBV2 and TRBJ2-5, reads EPEVTQTPSHQVTQMGQEVILRCVPISNHLYFYWYRQILGQKVEFLVSFYNNEISEKSEIFDDQFSVERPDGSNFTLKIRSTKLEDSAMYFCASSEVGFYQETQYFGPGTRLLVL.

The rearrangement joins TRBV27 to TRBJ2-1; D possibly uses TRBD1 or TRBD2 (5 bases each). CDR3 length: 15 amino acids. Germline CDR1 is MNHEY and CDR2 is SMNVEV (reference sequence). V dropped 0 bases and J dropped 7 bases, with 13 bases sitting between them. CDR3 protein: CASSLSTGWGNEQFF. In DNA, the CDR3 is TGTGCCAGCAGTTTATCGACGGGGTGGGGGAATGAGCAGTTCTTC.

This clone was detected once. The rearrangement links TRBV7-6 to TRBJ1-5; a possible D gene is TRBD1 (5 bases). The length of the CDR3 is 16 residues. Germline lookup yields CDR1 SGHVS and CDR2 FNYEAQ. The V and J ends lost 3 bases and 0 bases respectively, with 12 bases between them. Here the CDR3 reads CASSLSGGVSNQPQHF. The CDR3 DNA reads as TGTGCCAGCAGCTTGAGCGGGGGTGTTAGCAATCAGCCCCAGCATTTT.

V usage is TRBV28 and J usage is TRBJ2-3; 16 bases line up with TRBD2. Trimming removed 5 bases from V and 6 bases from J; junction bases left unmatched: 14. Per the germline V gene, CDR1 is MDHEN and CDR2 is SYDVKM. This CDR3 has 19 residues. The CDR3 bases are TGTGCCAGCAGTCCCCCCGGGACTAGCGGGAGGGCCCTGAAGGATACGCAGTATTTT. Translating gives CASSPPGTSGRALKDTQYF. Full variable domain (outside the CDR3, taken from reference TRBV28 and TRBJ2-3): DVKVTQSSRYLVKRTGEKVFLECVQDMDHENMFWYRQDPGLGLRLIYFSYDVKMKEKGDIPEGYSVSREKKERFSLILESASTNQTSMYLCASSPPGTSGRALKDTQYFGPGTRLTVL.

The chain uses TRBV13 and TRBJ2-1; a weak D match, TRBD1 (6 bases). Between the trimmed V and J ends, which lost 2 bases and 2 bases, there was a span of 16 bases. The CDR3 has 17 amino acids. CDR1 is PRHDT, CDR2 FYEKMQ, per germline (reference sequence). The CDR3 spells CASSLSTHRVAYNEQFF. DNA of the CDR3: TGTGCCAGCAGCTTAAGCACTCACAGGGTCGCCTACAATGAGCAGTTCTTC.